The T cell receptor beta chain under discussion was sequenced for a study of early T cells in non-severe SARS-CoV-2 infection. About the study: With bulk RNA from unsorted whole blood as input, sequencing yielded unpaired chains.

Germline-derived CDR1 and CDR2 are DFQATT and SNEGSKA (reference sequence). The ends were cut back, 6 bases at V and 2 bases at J, with 10 bases in the middle. This CDR3 region has 12 residues. Study-wide results and limits: The matching step, a VDJdb search, favored anti-spike CD8 responses and missed private and CD4 specificities.

This clonotype was picked up a small number of times. Its specificity is not known. One entry per CDR3 protein, called by TCRdb with MiXCR from the 5' RACE reads. The sample lists 63,000 or so distinct CDR3 sequences, over 9.5% occurring once. The sequences come from whole blood, collected at baseline. The rearrangement uses TRBV20-1 and TRBJ1-2; tentatively, D is TRBD1 (6 bases). The sequence derives from an adult who was a healthcare worker with PCR-confirmed SARS-CoV-2 infection or an uninfected control (not recorded which). The CDR3 spells CSATDRNYGYTF. DNA of the CDR3: TGCAGTGCGACTGACAGGAACTATGGCTACACCTTC.